This T cell receptor beta chain was observed in a study of T-cell reconstitution after alpha-beta-depleted transplantation in children. Overall study findings and caveats: Reports say that about two months after transplant, the alpha-beta T cells came out of several hundred graft clones that had expanded. Surviving recipient T cells and thymic progenitors accounted for the high day-60 TCRbeta diversity observed in some patients.

This clonotype was observed at least ten times. No antigen is known for it. Unique molecular identifiers tagged the TCRbeta library. TCRdb re-called the PCR reads with MiXCR, one entry per CDR3 protein. This table holds about 300,000 distinct CDR3 sequences, 10% found once. The receptor was isolated from a boy younger than two with acute myeloid leukemia, due to receive a stem cell transplant. The sequences come from PBMCs, collected before TCRalphabeta/CD19-depleted stem cell transplant.

CDR3 sequence: CASRFRDSWGGRNQPQHF. In DNA, the CDR3 is TGTGCCAGCAGGTTCCGGGACAGTTGGGGAGGGAGGAATCAGCCCCAGCATTTT. The chain links TRBV28 to TRBJ1-5; TRBD1 agrees at 7 bases. Germline values: CDR1 MDHEN, CDR2 SYDVKM. This CDR3 is built from 18 residues. Trimming cost V 6 bases and J 4 bases; bases outside gene matches: 18.